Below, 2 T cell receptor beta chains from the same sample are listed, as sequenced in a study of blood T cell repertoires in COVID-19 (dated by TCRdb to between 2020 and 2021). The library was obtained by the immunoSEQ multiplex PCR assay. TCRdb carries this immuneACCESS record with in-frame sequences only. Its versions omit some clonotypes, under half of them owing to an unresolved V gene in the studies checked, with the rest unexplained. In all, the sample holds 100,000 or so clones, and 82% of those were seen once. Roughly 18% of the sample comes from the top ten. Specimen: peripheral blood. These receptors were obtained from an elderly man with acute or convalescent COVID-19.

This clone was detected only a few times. The CDR3, as DNA: TGTGCCACCAGCAGAAGACCGGGACAGTTATACAATGAGCAGTTCTTC. Translating it yields CATSRRPGQLYNEQFF. The chain combines TRBV15 with TRBJ2-1, with 7 positions matching TRBD1. CDR1 and CDR2 from the germline V gene are LNHNV and YYDKDF (reference sequence). CDR3 length equals 16 residues. With V trimmed by 2 bases and J by 4 bases, 8 bases remained unmatched.

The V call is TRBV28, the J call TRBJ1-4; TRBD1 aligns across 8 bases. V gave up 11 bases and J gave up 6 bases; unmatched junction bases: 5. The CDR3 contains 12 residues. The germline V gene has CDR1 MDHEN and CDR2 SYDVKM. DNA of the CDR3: TGTGCCCACACAGGGGGGGATGAAAAACTGTTTTTT. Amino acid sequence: CAHTGGDEKLFF. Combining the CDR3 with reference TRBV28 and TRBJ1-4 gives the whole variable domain DVKVTQSSRYLVKRTGEKVFLECVQDMDHENMFWYRQDPGLGLRLIYFSYDVKMKEKGDIPEGYSVSREKKERFSLILESASTNQTSMYLCAHTGGDEKLFFGSGTQLSVL.